These 9 T cell receptor beta chains were all obtained from the same sample, sequenced in a study of blood T cell repertoires in COVID-19 (dated by TCRdb to the early 2020s). The library was made by the immunoSEQ multiplex PCR assay. Held by TCRdb, this immuneACCESS table contains in-frame sequences only and omits some clones. Under half of the omission traces to an unresolved V gene where checked; the cause of the rest is unknown. The sample has around 150,000 clones on record, about nine tenths of them singletons. Together, the top ten hold 10% of the sample. The sequenced sample was peripheral blood. The receptors shown here come from a man aged 50 to 60 with active or convalescent COVID-19.

The rearrangement links TRBV7-8 to TRBJ1-6, with TRBD1 matching over 7 bases. This CDR3 is built from 15 residues. The V and J ends lost 1 base and 7 bases, in that order; junction bases with no gene match: 4. Per the germline V gene, CDR1 is SGHVS and CDR2 is FQNEAQ. The CDR3 DNA sequence: TGTGCCAGCAGCTTAGAGGACAGGAAAAATTCACCCCTCCACTTT. Translated, it gives CASSLEDRKNSPLHF.

The rearrangement joins TRBV24-1 to TRBJ2-1, with a tentative D call TRBD2 (5 bases). Trimming shortened V by 3 bases and J by 0 bases, and 14 bases separated the two germline ends. Germline-derived CDR1 and CDR2 are KGHDR and SFDVKD. The CDR3 sequence is 17 residues long. The CDR3 DNA follows: TGTGCCACCAGTGATGAGAGGGAGCAGAGCTCCTACAATGAGCAGTTCTTC. Translation: CATSDEREQSSYNEQFF.

The V call is TRBV9, the J call TRBJ1-2; the match to TRBD1 covers 8 bases. Trimming at V came to 4 bases and at J to 4 bases, leaving 6 bases not matched to a gene. The CDR3 runs to 14 residues. The germline gives CDR1 SGDLS, CDR2 YYNGEE. CDR3 DNA: TGTGCCAGCAGCCCCGGGACAGGCCCCTATGGCTACACCTTC. Its translation: CASSPGTGPYGYTF.

The sample holds many counts of this clone. V is TRBV10-1 and J is TRBJ2-7, with D possibly matching TRBD1 (6 bases). The ends were cut back, 8 bases at V and 6 bases at J, with 14 bases in the middle. This CDR3 region has 12 residues. Germline lookup yields CDR1 WNHNN and CDR2 SYGVQD (reference sequence). The CDR3 loop is CASGKDRSEQYF. The CDR3 nucleotides are TGCGCCAGCGGTAAAGACAGGTCCGAGCAGTACTTC.

This rearrangement joins TRBV6-6 to TRBJ2-2; D might be TRBD1 (6 bases). CDR1 and CDR2 from the germline V gene are MNHNY and SVGAGI (reference sequence). This CDR3 is 16 amino acids long. The V end was cut by 0 bases, the J end by 8 bases, with 16 bases between. The CDR3 DNA reads TGTGCCAGCAGTTACTCCCCAGGGGTCAGGATAGGGGAGCTGTTTTTT. The encoded protein is CASSYSPGVRIGELFF.

This chain connects TRBV5-1 to TRBJ2-1, with 7 bases fitting TRBD1. Germline CDR1 is SGHRS and CDR2 is YFSETQ. The trim removed 0 bases at V and 3 bases at J, leaving 0 bases unmatched. The CDR3 runs to 14 residues. CDR3 sequence (DNA): TGCGCCAGCAGCTTGGGACAGGGCTACAATGAGCAGTTCTTC. Amino acid sequence: CASSLGQGYNEQFF. The whole variable domain, remainder taken from reference TRBV5-1 and TRBJ2-1, is KAGVTQTPRYLIKTRGQQVTLSCSPISGHRSVSWYQQTPGQGLQFLFEYFSETQRNKGNFPGRFSGRQFSNSRSEMNVSTLELGDSALYLCASSLGQGYNEQFFGPGTRLTVL.

This chain connects TRBV12-3 or TRBV12-4 to TRBJ2-1, with 7 bases aligning to TRBD1. The CDR3 extends over 11 amino acids. V lost 6 bases and J lost 9; bases outside the gene matches: 2. The CDR3: CASRQGREQFF. CDR3 DNA sequence: TGTGCCAGCAGACAGGGGCGTGAGCAGTTCTTC.

This clone was seen just once. This chain uses TRBV4-1 with TRBJ2-3, with D possibly TRBD2 on 5 matching bases. The CDR3 is made up of 15 amino acids. Germline V CDR1 and CDR2: MGHRA, YSYEKL. Trimming left V 0 bases short and J 3 bases short, with 10 bases between. DNA of the CDR3: TGCGCCAGCAGCCAAGATCCTCTAGCAACAGATACGCAGTATTTT. Amino acid sequence: CASSQDPLATDTQYF.

The rearrangement joins TRBV7-9 to TRBJ1-2; D not resolved. Germline values: CDR1 SEHNR, CDR2 FQNEAQ (reference sequence). Trimming removed 4 bases from V and 5 bases from J, with 14 bases in between. The CDR3 is made up of 14 amino acids. The CDR3 nucleotides are TGTGCCAGCAGCTCCCGTGGTAGTACTTATGGCTACACCTTC. Translated: CASSSRGSTYGYTF.